The source of this T cell receptor beta chain is a study of T cell responses to AZD1222 COVID-19 vaccine. Using immunoSEQ multiplex PCR, the repertoire was profiled, and TCRdb retains in-frame clones only, with some absent. The table shows over 75,000 clones, with 70% to 90% occurring only once. V dropped 4 bases and J dropped 2 bases, with 15 bases sitting between them. The CDR3 length is 15 residues. Germline V CDR1 and CDR2: MNHEY, SVGAGI. The sequencing used peripheral blood, collected 28 days after the second AZD1222 dose. The source of this sequence is an adult who received the AZD1222 COVID-19 vaccine. The chain combines TRBV6-5 with TRBJ2-7, with D perhaps TRBD1 (6 bases). This chain's CDR3 is CASSLQGTGPYEQYF. The CDR3 coding sequence is TGTGCCAGCAGTTTACAGGGAACCGGGCCCTACGAGCAGTACTTC.